This T cell receptor beta chain originates from a study of identical twins. Study-wide points: Models underestimated TCR alpha sharing (out-of-frame) in monozygotic twins.

On this clonotype: No antigen is known for it.

CDR1 and CDR2 from the germline V gene are MNHEY and SVGAGI. The CDR3 sequence is 13 residues long. With 0 bases removed from V and 14 bases from J, the gap between germline ends came to 11 bases. From the 5' RACE reads, TCRdb called clonotypes with MiXCR, one entry per CDR3 protein. The sample yields roughly 720,000 distinct CDR3 sequences, roughly 18% seen once. This same sample was also part of a study on T cells expressing NK-cell markers. That work adds: In several donors, dominant clonotypes made up 28.3-60.1% of CD3+CD56-NKG2C+ cells.

The TCR comes from a woman between 18 and 30 years old in good health. This sequence joins TRBV6-5 and TRBJ1-6, with D possibly TRBD1 on 5 matching bases. The material sequenced was PBMCs. In DNA form, the CDR3 reads TGTGCCAGCAGTTACTCCCCGGCGGGGGCCCTCCACTTT. This encodes CASSYSPAGALHF.